This TCR beta chain comes out of a study of OX40 agonist ivuxolimab in advanced cancers. Study-level information: Ivuxolimab was administered intravenously to patients at 0.01 to 10 mg/kg every 2 weeks. Three patients, one with hepatocellular carcinoma and two with cutaneous melanoma, responded partially.

The timepoints at which blood was sampled were baseline, cycle 4 day 1, and cycle 7 day 1. Germline CDR1 and CDR2: SGHTA and FQGNSA. This CDR3 comprises 12 residues. The V end was cut by 11 bases, the J end by 1 base, with 11 bases between. Measured with immunoSEQ multiplex PCR; TCRdb has only the in-frame clones, and not every one. The table shows about 110,000 clones, with over 85% occurring only once. The V gene is TRBV7-2, the J gene TRBJ1-1; maybe TRBD1 (5 bases). Specimen: CD4+ or CD8+ T cells sorted from blood, collected in a trial of the OX40 agonist ivuxolimab. The TCR sequence derives from an adult with an advanced solid tumor such as melanoma, head and neck, liver or kidney cancer. CDR3: CAVGGRNTEAFF. CDR3 nucleotide sequence: TGTGCCGTGGGGGGGAGGAACACTGAAGCTTTCTTT.